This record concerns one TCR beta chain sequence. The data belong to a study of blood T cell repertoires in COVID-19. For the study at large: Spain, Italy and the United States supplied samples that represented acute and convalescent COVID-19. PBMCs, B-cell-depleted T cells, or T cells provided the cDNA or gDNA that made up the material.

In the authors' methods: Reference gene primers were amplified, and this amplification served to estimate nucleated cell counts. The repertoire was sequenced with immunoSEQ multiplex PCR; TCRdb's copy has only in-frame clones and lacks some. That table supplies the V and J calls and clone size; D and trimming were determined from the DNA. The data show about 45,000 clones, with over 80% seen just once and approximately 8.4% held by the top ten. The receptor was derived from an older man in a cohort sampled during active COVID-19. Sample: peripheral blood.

In nucleotides, the CDR3 is TGTGCCAGCAGGACTCCTGAAAATCAGCCCCAGCATTTT. Its protein product is CASRTPENQPQHF. The chain carries TRBV28 and TRBJ1-5; D is uncertain. CDR1 is MDHEN, CDR2 SYDVKM, per germline. The CDR3 runs to 13 residues. V lost 6 bases and J 4 bases, leaving 10 bases between the germline ends.